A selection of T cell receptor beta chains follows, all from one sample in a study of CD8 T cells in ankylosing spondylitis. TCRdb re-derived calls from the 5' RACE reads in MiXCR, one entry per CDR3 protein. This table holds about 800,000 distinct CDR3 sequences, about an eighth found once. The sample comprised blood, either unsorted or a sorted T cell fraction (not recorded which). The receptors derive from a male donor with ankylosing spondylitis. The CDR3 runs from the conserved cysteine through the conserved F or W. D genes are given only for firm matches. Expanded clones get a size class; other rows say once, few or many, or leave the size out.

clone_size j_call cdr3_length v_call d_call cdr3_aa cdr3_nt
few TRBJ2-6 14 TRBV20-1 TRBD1 CSGRTGSGANVLTF TGCAGTGGAAGGACAGGATCTGGGGCCAACGTCCTGACTTTC
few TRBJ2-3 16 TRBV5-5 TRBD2 CASSPAGLAGQVTQYF TGTGCCAGCAGCCCGGCAGGACTAGCGGGACAAGTTACGCAGTATTTT
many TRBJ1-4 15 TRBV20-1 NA CSATNPTEYNEKLFF TGCAGTGCTACGAACCCGACAGAGTATAATGAAAAACTGTTTTTT
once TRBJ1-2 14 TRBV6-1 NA CASSEGDSLYGYTF TGTGCCAGCAGTGAAGGAGACAGCCTCTATGGCTACACCTTC
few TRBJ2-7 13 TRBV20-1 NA CSASPQVGYEQYF TGCAGTGCTAGCCCCCAGGTCGGCTACGAGCAGTACTTC
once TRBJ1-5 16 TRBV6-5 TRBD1 CASSYPPGTGDQPQHF TGTGCCAGCAGTTACCCTCCTGGGACAGGTGACCAGCCCCAGCATTTT
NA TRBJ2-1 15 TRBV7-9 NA CASRHPRESYNEQFF TGTGCCAGCAGACATCCCCGGGAGTCCTACAATGAGCAGTTCTTC
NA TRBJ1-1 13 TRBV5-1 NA CASKRGENTEAFF TGCGCCAGCAAGAGAGGGGAGAACACTGAAGCTTTCTTT
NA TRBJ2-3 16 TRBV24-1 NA CATSDSWGPSTDTQYF TGTGCCACCAGTGATTCCTGGGGGCCCAGCACAGATACGCAGTATTTT
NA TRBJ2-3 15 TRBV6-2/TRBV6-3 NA CASSSPTPRTDTQYF TGTGCCAGCAGTTCGCCGACACCACGCACAGATACGCAGTATTTT
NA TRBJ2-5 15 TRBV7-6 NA CASSLYPDREETQYF TGTGCCAGCAGCTTATATCCGGACAGAGAAGAGACCCAGTACTTC
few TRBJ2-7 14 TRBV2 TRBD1 CASNFGTGEYEQYF TGTGCCAGCAATTTTGGGACAGGGGAATACGAGCAGTACTTC
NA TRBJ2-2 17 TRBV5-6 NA CASSLVVGTENTGELFF TGTGCCAGCAGCTTGGTCGTGGGGACGGAGAACACCGGGGAGCTGTTTTTT
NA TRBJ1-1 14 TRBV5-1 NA CASSGGRLNTEAFF TGCGCCAGCAGCGGAGGACGTCTGAACACTGAAGCTTTCTTT
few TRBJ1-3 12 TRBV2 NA CASSRRVHTIYF TGTGCCAGCAGCCGCAGGGTACACACCATATATTTT
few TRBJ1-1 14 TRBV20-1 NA CSARERGPNTEAFF TGCAGTGCTAGAGAGCGGGGGCCGAACACTGAAGCTTTCTTT
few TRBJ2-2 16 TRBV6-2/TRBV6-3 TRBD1 CASSYSIPTGPGELFF TGTGCCAGCAGTTACTCGATCCCGACAGGGCCCGGGGAGCTGTTTTTT
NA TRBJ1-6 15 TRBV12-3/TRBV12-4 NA CASTPLGRGGSPLHF TGTGCCAGCACCCCCCTGGGGCGCGGCGGTTCACCCCTCCACTTT
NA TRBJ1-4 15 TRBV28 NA CASSFWGAGDEKLFF TGTGCCAGCAGTTTTTGGGGGGCCGGAGATGAAAAACTGTTTTTT
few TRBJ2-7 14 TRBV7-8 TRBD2 CASGSSSSGSRQYF TGTGCCAGCGGATCGTCTTCTAGCGGTTCTCGGCAGTACTTC
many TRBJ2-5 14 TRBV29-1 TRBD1 CSVDNSGGWETQYF TGCAGCGTAGACAATTCAGGGGGCTGGGAGACCCAGTACTTC
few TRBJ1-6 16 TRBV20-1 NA CSARDPRTGYNSPLHF TGCAGTGCTAGAGATCCGAGGACGGGGTATAATTCACCCCTCCACTTT
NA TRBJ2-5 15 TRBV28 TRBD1 CASSPGTGIGETQYF TGTGCCAGCAGTCCCGGGACAGGGATTGGAGAGACCCAGTACTTC
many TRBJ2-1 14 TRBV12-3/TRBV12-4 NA CASSLGPRDNEQFF TGTGCCAGCAGTTTAGGACCAAGGGACAATGAGCAGTTCTTC
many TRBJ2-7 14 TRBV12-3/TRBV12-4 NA CASMNLWVSYEQYF TGTGCCAGCATGAATCTCTGGGTCTCCTACGAGCAGTACTTC
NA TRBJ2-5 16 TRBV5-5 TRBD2 CASSLGPSGAQETQYF TGTGCCAGCAGCTTGGGTCCTAGCGGGGCCCAAGAGACCCAGTACTTC
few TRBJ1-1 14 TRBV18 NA CASSREGLTTEAFF TGTGCCAGCTCACGAGAAGGACTGACAACTGAAGCTTTCTTT
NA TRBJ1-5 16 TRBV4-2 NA CASSQDNTGYNQPQHF TGTGCCAGCAGCCAAGATAATACAGGGTACAATCAGCCCCAGCATTTT
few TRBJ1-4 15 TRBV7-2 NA CASSLGRNTFEKLFF TGTGCCAGCAGCTTAGGCCGTAACACCTTTGAAAAACTGTTTTTT
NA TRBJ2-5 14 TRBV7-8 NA CASTLDRLQETQYF TGTGCCAGCACCCTTGACAGATTACAAGAGACCCAGTACTTC
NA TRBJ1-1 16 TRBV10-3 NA CAISARIQGLITEAFF TGTGCCATCAGTGCAAGGATCCAGGGCTTGATCACTGAAGCTTTCTTT
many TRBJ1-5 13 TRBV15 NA CATSRDQDQPQHF TGTGCCACCAGCAGAGATCAAGACCAGCCCCAGCATTTT
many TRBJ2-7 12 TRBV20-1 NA CSAVVRGYEQYF TGCAGTGCTGTGGTTAGGGGCTACGAGCAGTACTTC
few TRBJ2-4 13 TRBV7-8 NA CASSLKLENIQYF TGTGCCAGCAGCTTAAAGTTGGAAAACATTCAGTACTTC
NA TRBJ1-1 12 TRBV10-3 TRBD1 CATGGTATEAFF TGTGCCACAGGGGGGACCGCGACTGAAGCTTTCTTT
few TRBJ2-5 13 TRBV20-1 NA CSVTAVPQETQYF TGCAGTGTCACAGCGGTACCCCAAGAGACCCAGTACTTC
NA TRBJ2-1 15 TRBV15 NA CATSTAPWRDDEQFF TGTGCCACCAGCACAGCCCCTTGGAGGGACGATGAGCAGTTCTTC
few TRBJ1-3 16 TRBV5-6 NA CASSSPLGRSGNTIYF TGTGCCAGCAGCTCCCCACTGGGCCGCTCTGGAAACACCATATATTTT
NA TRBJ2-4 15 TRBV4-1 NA CASSQATGPQGIQYF TGCGCCAGCAGCCAAGCCACCGGCCCCCAGGGCATTCAGTACTTC
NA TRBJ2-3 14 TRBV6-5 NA CASSYLASTDTQYF TGTGCCAGCAGTTACTTAGCTAGCACAGATACGCAGTATTTT
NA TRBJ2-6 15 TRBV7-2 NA CASSSYPGGANVLTF TGTGCCAGCAGCAGTTACCCTGGTGGGGCCAACGTCCTGACTTTC
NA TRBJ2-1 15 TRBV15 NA CATSRTGATYNEQFF TGTGCCACCAGCAGGACGGGAGCGACCTACAATGAGCAGTTCTTC
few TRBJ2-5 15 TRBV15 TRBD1 CATSRATGGRQTQYF TGTGCCACCAGCAGAGCGACAGGGGGCCGTCAGACCCAGTACTTC
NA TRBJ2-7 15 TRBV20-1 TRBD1 CSARDPDRGGYEQYF TGCAGTGCTAGAGATCCAGACAGGGGAGGTTACGAGCAGTACTTC
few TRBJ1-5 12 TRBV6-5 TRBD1 CATRQGGQPQHF TGTGCCACCAGACAGGGTGGGCAGCCCCAGCATTTT
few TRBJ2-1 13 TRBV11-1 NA CASTQREYNEQFF TGTGCCAGCACCCAGCGTGAGTACAATGAGCAGTTCTTC